The source of this TCR beta chain is a study of blood T cells in healthy people across ages. Next came a second PCR, run for about 7 to 12 cycles, which used a sample-barcoded 5' primer along with a J-beta primer mix. The template-switch adaptor was a 5' adaptor with 12 random nucleotides. It tagged each cDNA molecule. From the 5' RACE reads, TCRdb called clonotypes with MiXCR, one entry per CDR3 protein. The sample carries about 720,000 distinct CDR3 sequences, 25% recorded once. This CDR3 spans 15 amino acids. Germline CDR1 reads SNHLY; CDR2 reads FYNNEI. Trimming at V came to 6 bases and at J to 8 bases, leaving 8 bases not matched to a gene. With respect to this clonotype: Its antigen is still unknown.

Study-level results: Diversity was higher, and naive CD4+ cells more numerous, in long-lived donors than in aged donors.

These data were likewise used in another study, on T cells of mothers and their children.

Sequencing was carried out using blood. The sequence came from a boy between 10 and 17 years old in good health. The chain is built from TRBV2 and TRBJ2-1, with TRBD2 identical over 12 bases. DNA of the CDR3: TGTGCCAGCAGACTAACTAGCGGGAGGATGGATGAGCAGTTCTTC. Protein sequence: CASRLTSGRMDEQFF.